The 19 T cell receptor beta chains below all came from one sample that was sequenced in a study of PD-L1 blockade in urothelial cancer. Libraries were prepared by immunoSEQ multiplex PCR; TCRdb keeps only in-frame clonotypes and omits some of them. The data contain some 80,000 clones, around 81% of them singletons. The time point here: pretreatment peripheral blood. The sequences come from PBMCs, collected around atezolizumab (anti-PD-L1) treatment. These receptors all stem from a middle-aged man with urothelial cancer.

V is TRBV19 and J is TRBJ2-3; 9 positions agree with TRBD2. The V gene's germline CDR1 is LNHDA and CDR2 SQIVND (reference sequence). J gave up 3 bases and V 6 bases, and 4 bases lay outside the gene matches. The CDR3 spans 14 residues. Here the CDR3 DNA reads TGTGCCAGTAGCCCTGCGGGAGGGACAGATACGCAGTATTTT. Translation gives CASSPAGGTDTQYF.

The chain combines TRBV28 with TRBJ2-7, with 9 nucleotides matching TRBD1. This CDR3 is 14 amino acids long. V gave up 6 bases and J gave up 4 bases; unmatched junction bases: 7. Germline CDR1 MDHEN, CDR2 SYDVKM. CDR3 region: CASRDRGTLYEQYF. The CDR3 bases are TGTGCCAGCAGGGACAGGGGTACGTTGTACGAGCAGTACTTC.

The gene calls are TRBV5-1 and TRBJ2-1; D gene ambiguous. In germline, CDR1 is SGHRS, CDR2 YFSETQ. The V end lost 2 bases, the J end lost 0 bases, and 9 bases lay between the germline ends. This CDR3 comprises 15 residues. For the CDR3, the DNA is TGCGCCAGCAGCTTTGGCTCAGACTCCTACAATGAGCAGTTCTTC. Encoded protein: CASSFGSDSYNEQFF.

CDR3 in amino acids: CASSQEGLAGYEQYF. The CDR3 nucleotides read TGCGCCAGCAGCCAAGAGGGCCTAGCGGGCTACGAGCAGTACTTC. The rearrangement joins TRBV4-3 to TRBJ2-7; 8 bases fit TRBD2. Germline-derived CDR1 and CDR2 are LGHNA and YSLEER. After removal of 0 bases from V and 3 bases from J, the junction contained 4 bases not matched to a gene. This CDR3 region has 15 residues.

V and J are TRBV5-6 and TRBJ2-7; D gene ambiguous. This CDR3 contains 13 residues. Trimming pared 6 bases from V and 3 bases from J, leaving 13 bases between. Germline V CDR1 and CDR2: SGHDT, YYEEEE. The CDR3 sequence is CASTLPGYYEQYF. CDR3 coding DNA: TGTGCCAGCACCTTACCGGGTTACTACGAGCAGTACTTC.

The rearrangement joins TRBV5-1 to TRBJ2-7; D is perhaps TRBD2 (6 bases). V lost 4 bases, J lost 5 bases, and 22 bases lay in between. CDR3 size: 16 residues. Germline CDR1 SGHRS, CDR2 YFSETQ. The CDR3 reads CASSPRGRDGGNEQYF. DNA of the CDR3: TGCGCCAGCAGCCCCCGGGGCCGGGACGGGGGTAACGAGCAGTACTTC.

The genes are TRBV10-3 and TRBJ2-3; the D gene is possibly TRBD2 (6 bases). CDR3 length equals 16 residues. The germline gives CDR1 ENHRY, CDR2 SYGVKD. Between the trimmed V and J ends, which lost 2 bases and 4 bases, there was a span of 16 bases. This CDR3 reads CAISEDRGTAADTQYF. CDR3 nucleotides: TGTGCCATCAGTGAGGACCGTGGGACTGCTGCAGATACGCAGTATTTT.

The CDR3 is CASSYAGVAGSTDTQYF. DNA for the CDR3: TGCGCCAGCAGCTACGCTGGGGTAGCGGGAAGCACAGATACGCAGTATTTT. V gene TRBV5-1 combines with J gene TRBJ2-3; 8 nucleotides line up with TRBD2. This CDR3 region has 17 residues. Germline trimming cut 3 bases from V and 0 bases from J; bases unmatched to any gene: 9. Germline V gene data show CDR1 as SGHRS and CDR2 as YFSETQ.

The chain employs TRBV9 and TRBJ1-1; TRBD1 agrees at 9 bases. The CDR3 sequence is 15 residues long. Germline CDR1 reads SGDLS; CDR2 reads YYNGEE. The V and J ends lost 3 bases and 4 bases, in that order; junction bases with no gene match: 7. CDR3: CASSAGDRAGTEAFF. DNA for the CDR3: TGTGCCAGCAGCGCGGGGGACAGGGCGGGCACTGAAGCTTTCTTT. The full variable domain, rest sourced from reference TRBV9 and TRBJ1-1, is DSGVTQTPKHLITATGQRVTLRCSPRSGDLSVYWYQQSLDQGLQFLIQYYNGEERAKGNILERFSAQQFPDLHSELNLSSLELGDSALYFCASSAGDRAGTEAFFGQGTRLTVV.

CDR3 coding DNA: TGTGCCAGCAGCTTGACCCACAAGTATGGCTACACCTTC. It encodes CASSLTHKYGYTF. The rearrangement joins TRBV5-6 to TRBJ1-2; D unclear. Germline V CDR1 and CDR2: SGHDT, YYEEEE. CDR3 length equals 13 residues. V was pared by 1 base and J by 5 bases, with 9 bases between.

The V gene is TRBV11-2, the J gene TRBJ1-2, with a weak D call TRBD1 (6 bases). The CDR3 is made up of 14 amino acids. Trimming removed 5 bases at V and 2 bases at J, with 12 bases between. From germline, CDR1 is SGHAT and CDR2 FQNNGV. This chain's CDR3 is CASSGPGTNYGYTF. The CDR3 nucleotides read TGTGCCAGCAGCGGGCCCGGGACAAACTATGGCTACACCTTC.

V is TRBV5-6 and J is TRBJ2-3, with 7 nucleotides matching TRBD1. Germline V CDR1 and CDR2: SGHDT, YYEEEE. The CDR3 covers 16 residues. Trimming removed 3 bases from V and 2 bases from J; junction bases left unmatched: 9. The CDR3 loop reads CASSSYGTATTDTQYF. CDR3 bases: TGTGCCAGCAGCTCGTATGGGACAGCCACCACAGATACGCAGTATTTT. Filled out from reference TRBV5-6 and TRBJ2-3, the complete variable domain reads DAGVTQSPTHLIKTRGQQVTLRCSPKSGHDTVSWYQQALGQGPQFIFQYYEEEERQRGNFPDRFSGHQFPNYSSELNVNALLLGDSALYLCASSSYGTATTDTQYFGPGTRLTVL.

The chain is built from TRBV25-1 and TRBJ2-3; 10 bases agree with TRBD2. The V gene end was trimmed by 4 bases and the J gene end by 4 bases; junction bases not matched to a gene: 5. The CDR3 loop spans 15 amino acids. From germline, CDR1 is MGHDK and CDR2 SYGVNS. The CDR3, as DNA: TGTGCCAGCAGTGCTTCTAGCGGGAGTGCAGATACGCAGTATTTT. Its protein product is CASSASSGSADTQYF.

The J gene is TRBJ2-2, the V gene TRBV9; TRBD2 matches at 7 bases. This CDR3 is built from 18 residues. V trimming: 2 bases; J trimming: 5 bases; junction bases outside the gene matches: 15. Germline CDR1 and CDR2: SGDLS and YYNGEE. The CDR3 is CASSVRDRGLVSTGELFF. The CDR3 DNA reads TGTGCCAGCAGCGTGAGGGACCGCGGACTAGTGAGTACCGGGGAGCTGTTTTTT.

V gene TRBV28 combines with J gene TRBJ2-7; D possibly corresponds to TRBD2 (6 bases). Germline CDR1 and CDR2: MDHEN and SYDVKM. This CDR3 spans 12 amino acids. The V end was cut by 8 bases, the J end by 4 bases, with 12 bases between. The CDR3 region has the DNA TGTGCCAGCTCAGAACGGGGGTACGAGCAGTACTTC. Protein sequence: CASSERGYEQYF.

The rearrangement uses TRBV18 and TRBJ2-1; D may be TRBD1 (7 bases). CDR1 KGHSH and CDR2 LQKENI come from the germline V gene. The CDR3 consists of 14 residues. Deletions cut 2 bases from V and 7 bases from J, with 12 bases between. The CDR3 region is CASSPETGRNEQFF. The CDR3, as DNA: TGTGCCAGCTCACCAGAGACAGGGAGGAATGAGCAGTTCTTC.

The chain is built from TRBV9 and TRBJ2-3, with 9 positions matching TRBD2. Looked up from germline, CDR1 is SGDLS and CDR2 is YYNGEE. Trimming at V came to 0 bases and at J to 0 bases, leaving 5 bases not matched to a gene. CDR3 length: 17 residues. In DNA form, the CDR3 reads TGTGCCAGCAGCGTAGAAGGCGGGAGGGCTAGCACAGATACGCAGTATTTT. Translating gives CASSVEGGRASTDTQYF.

This clone was seen a handful of times. J is TRBJ1-1 and V is TRBV28, with TRBD1 matching 8 bases. Looked up from germline, CDR1 is MDHEN and CDR2 is SYDVKM. The CDR3 covers 13 residues. V lost 6 bases and J lost 7; bases outside the gene matches: 7. CDR3 protein: CASRRQGPGEAFF. The CDR3 DNA is TGTGCCAGCAGAAGACAGGGGCCGGGTGAAGCTTTCTTT.

The CDR3 loop is CAISESLANIFEQFF. The CDR3 DNA sequence: TGTGCCATCAGTGAGTCCTTGGCCAATATTTTTGAGCAGTTCTTC. The chain links TRBV10-3 to TRBJ2-1; no definite D call. Looked up from germline, CDR1 is ENHRY and CDR2 is SYGVKD. This CDR3 spans 15 amino acids. V lost 0 bases to trimming and J lost 9 bases, with 15 bases between them.